Below are 25 T cell receptor beta chains sequenced from a single sample in a study of shared clonotypes between healthy human individuals. Naive CD8 cells lacked CD45RO, underwent positive selection for CCR7 and left out terminally differentiated effector memory CD45RA+ cells. The data were produced by immunoSEQ multiplex PCR, yet TCRdb's version contains in-frame clones alone and is incomplete. The table shows about 2.1 million clones, with 80% to 95% occurring only once. The material sequenced was naive CD8+ T cells from PBMCs. The receptors were sampled from a man in his late teens or twenties in good health. Some clones in this sample may be carry-over from other donors' samples.

This clone was seen just once. The chain uses TRBV29-1 and TRBJ2-7, with D maybe TRBD1 (5 bases). This CDR3 spans 12 amino acids. Trimming shortened V by 6 bases and J by 3 bases, and 12 bases separated the two germline ends. CDR1 is SQVTM, CDR2 ANQGSEA, per germline. CDR3 residues: CSVAPDSYEQYF. The CDR3 region has the DNA TGCAGCGTCGCCCCTGACAGCTACGAGCAGTACTTC.

The J gene is TRBJ1-1, the V gene TRBV21-1; TRBD1 was called by the table and not checked on the DNA. TRBV21-1 corresponds to a pseudogene. CDR3 size: 14 residues. The CDR3 region has the DNA TGTGCCAGCAGTGGGCGCCCAGAAAACACTGAAGCTTTCTTT. Translating gives CASSGRPENTEAFF.

The J gene is TRBJ1-5, the V gene TRBV6-6; D call uncertain. Germline CDR1 MNHNY, CDR2 SVGAGI (reference sequence). Trimming removed 1 base at V and 3 bases at J, with 7 bases between. The CDR3 has 14 residues. This CDR3 is CASSYWSTNQPQHF. In DNA form, the CDR3 reads TGTGCCAGCAGTTACTGGAGCACCAATCAGCCCCAGCATTTT.

In this sample, this clone turned up once. The gene calls are TRBV25-1 and TRBJ2-1; 7 nucleotides agree with TRBD2. The V segment lost 8 bases and the J segment 8 bases; nucleotides outside the gene matches: 12. The CDR3 consists of 14 residues. Germline V gene sequence: CDR1 MGHDK, CDR2 SYGVNS. DNA for the CDR3: TGTGCCAGCGGCGAGGTGGAAGCGGGATATGAGCAGTTCTTC. Translating gives CASGEVEAGYEQFF.

CDR3 amino acids: CASSGGSRDTYNEQFF. CDR3 nucleotide sequence: TGCGCCAGCAGTGGAGGGAGCCGCGATACCTACAATGAGCAGTTCTTC. The genes are TRBV10-1 and TRBJ2-1; D is perhaps TRBD2 (5 bases). The CDR3 runs 16 residues. Germline CDR1 and CDR2: WNHNN and SYGVQD (reference sequence). Trimming pared 4 bases from V and 2 bases from J, leaving 15 bases between.

The chain recombines TRBV4-3 with TRBJ1-1; D perhaps matches TRBD1 (5 bases). Germline CDR1 and CDR2: LGHNA and YSLEER. V lost 4 bases and J lost 11, with 17 bases in between. The CDR3 has 13 amino acids. CDR3 nucleotide sequence: TGCGCCAGCAGCCTCTCTGAGAGGGGCCTTGCTTTCTTT. Its protein product is CASSLSERGLAFF.

V and J are TRBV6-5 and TRBJ2-1; possibly TRBD2 for D (5 bases). Trimming took off 2 bases at V and 8 bases at J, with 16 bases between the two ends. CDR1 is MNHEY and CDR2 is SVGAGI in the germline V gene. The CDR3 is 15 residues long. The chain's CDR3 is CASSYTRDHSHEQFF. The DNA of the CDR3 is TGTGCCAGCAGTTACACACGGGATCACTCCCATGAGCAGTTCTTC.

The V call is TRBV15, the J call TRBJ1-1; 7 positions match TRBD1. CDR3 size: 14 residues. The V gene end was trimmed by 4 bases and the J gene end by 3 bases; junction bases not matched to a gene: 5. Germline assignment: CDR1 LNHNV and CDR2 YYDKDF (reference sequence). CDR3 protein: CATSKGATYTEAFF. As DNA, the CDR3 is TGTGCCACCAGCAAGGGGGCAACGTACACTGAAGCTTTCTTT.

The genes are TRBV27 and TRBJ2-7; tentatively, D is TRBD2 (6 bases). CDR1 MNHEY and CDR2 SMNVEV come from the germline V gene (reference sequence). Trimming left V 6 bases short and J 4 bases short, with 16 bases between. This CDR3 comprises 14 residues. The CDR3, as DNA: TGTGCCAGCAGCCGACTAGACACCCAGTACGAGCAGTACTTC. The encoded protein is CASSRLDTQYEQYF.

CDR3 DNA: TGTGCCAGCAGTATGGGACTAGCGGGAGTTCAGTTCTTC. This encodes CASSMGLAGVQFF. The chain recombines TRBV6-5 with TRBJ2-1; 14 bases fit TRBD2. The CDR3 sequence is 13 residues long. Looked up from germline, CDR1 is MNHEY and CDR2 is SVGAGI. J was trimmed by 13 bases and V by 5 bases; bases with no gene match: 4.

J is TRBJ2-5 and V is TRBV27; 7 bases fit TRBD1. CDR3 size: 13 residues. In germline, CDR1 is MNHEY, CDR2 SMNVEV (reference sequence). With V trimmed by 4 bases and J by 5 bases, 4 bases remained unmatched. The CDR3 loop is CASSSGQLETQYF. For the CDR3, the DNA is TGTGCCAGCAGTTCGGGACAGTTGGAGACCCAGTACTTC.

V gene TRBV5-6 combines with J gene TRBJ2-5; D unresolved. The germline V gene has CDR1 SGHDT and CDR2 YYEEEE. The CDR3 contains 15 residues. Trimming took 0 bases from V and 6 from J, leaving 15 bases between them. CDR3 amino acids: CASSLGGRSGKTQYF. The CDR3 nucleotides read TGTGCCAGCAGCTTGGGCGGCAGGAGTGGGAAGACCCAGTACTTC.

The chain combines TRBV20-1 with TRBJ2-7; no clear D gene. CDR1 is DFQATT and CDR2 is SNEGSKA in the germline V gene (reference sequence). The CDR3 has 11 residues. The V end was cut by 7 bases, the J end by 6 bases, with 13 bases between. CDR3 DNA: TGCAGTGTCATCATGACTGGCGAGCAGTACTTC. Amino acid sequence: CSVIMTGEQYF.

CDR3 loop: CASSPQTSGQGIYGYTF. The DNA of the CDR3 is TGTGCCAGCAGTCCACAAACCTCGGGACAGGGGATCTATGGCTACACCTTC. The chain is built from TRBV27 and TRBJ1-2; 10 bases map to TRBD1. V shed 5 bases and J 4 bases; nucleotides not matched to a gene: 13. In germline, CDR1 is MNHEY, CDR2 SMNVEV (reference sequence). The CDR3 is 17 amino acids.

A word on this clone: The identical CDR3 is also encoded by other nucleotide sequences in the sample. This chain joins TRBV29-1 and TRBJ2-7; 7 nucleotides agree with TRBD1. Germline V lookup: CDR1 SQVTM, CDR2 ANQGSEA. J was trimmed by 0 bases and V by 6 bases; bases with no gene match: 5. The CDR3 totals 13 residues. CDR3 protein: CSVVRDSSYEQYF. For the CDR3, the DNA is TGCAGCGTAGTCCGGGACAGCTCCTACGAGCAGTACTTC.

The chain links TRBV10-3 to TRBJ2-7; TRBD2 agrees at 7 bases. Germline CDR1 and CDR2: ENHRY and SYGVKD. This CDR3 region has 16 residues. J lost 2 bases, V lost 1 base, and 8 bases had no gene match. CDR3 sequence: CAISEFGGSQTYEQYF. The DNA for the CDR3 is TGTGCCATCAGTGAGTTTGGCGGGAGTCAGACCTACGAGCAGTACTTC.

The chain joins TRBV28 to TRBJ1-5, with TRBD1 matching over 9 bases. J was trimmed by 4 bases and V by 4 bases; bases with no gene match: 2. The CDR3 is 14 amino acids. Germline-derived CDR1 and CDR2 are MDHEN and SYDVKM. The CDR3 region is CASSSDRGNQPQHF. DNA of the CDR3: TGTGCCAGCAGTTCCGACAGGGGGAATCAGCCCCAGCATTTT.

A word on this clone: The same CDR3 also results from other DNA sequences found in this sample. V usage is TRBV9 and J usage is TRBJ2-7; 9 bases agree with TRBD2. Germline values: CDR1 SGDLS, CDR2 YYNGEE. The V gene end was trimmed by 0 bases and the J gene end by 3 bases; junction bases not matched to a gene: 7. There are 16 residues in the CDR3. This CDR3 reads CASSVGGAGGFYEQYF. The CDR3 coding sequence is TGTGCCAGCAGCGTAGGGGGAGCGGGAGGATTCTACGAGCAGTACTTC.

The chain couples TRBV5-1 to TRBJ2-7; 9 bases match TRBD1. CDR3 length: 15 amino acids. CDR1 SGHRS and CDR2 YFSETQ come from the germline V gene. V shed 4 bases and J 3 bases; nucleotides not matched to a gene: 8. CDR3 protein: CASSDRQGVRYEQYF. The CDR3 DNA reads TGCGCCAGCAGCGACCGACAGGGGGTCCGCTACGAGCAGTACTTC.

The CDR3 DNA reads as TGCGCCAGCAGTGAGTCTGGGGGATTTTCCTACAATGAGCAGTTCTTC. It codes for CASSESGGFSYNEQFF. J is TRBJ2-1 and V is TRBV10-1; D assignment may be TRBD1 or TRBD2 (5 bases each). Looked up from germline, CDR1 is WNHNN and CDR2 is SYGVQD (reference sequence). The CDR3 covers 16 residues. Trimming pared 0 bases from V and 1 base from J, leaving 10 bases between.

This clone was seen once. The V gene is TRBV2, the J gene TRBJ1-2; D remains unclear. Germline lookup yields CDR1 SNHLY and CDR2 FYNNEI. Trimming left V 4 bases short and J 8 bases short, with 17 bases between. The CDR3 totals 14 residues. Here the CDR3 reads CASSADTSIEGYTF. The CDR3, as DNA: TGTGCCAGCAGTGCCGACACCTCCATTGAAGGCTACACCTTC.

This chain uses TRBV7-9 with TRBJ2-5, with a weak D call TRBD1 (5 bases). With 5 bases removed from V and 5 bases from J, the gap between germline ends came to 9 bases. Germline V gives CDR1 SEHNR, CDR2 FQNEAQ (reference sequence). The CDR3 consists of 12 residues. The CDR3, as DNA: TGTGCCAGCAGCCGACACAGGGAGACCCAGTACTTC. Protein sequence: CASSRHRETQYF.

The rearrangement joins TRBV28 to TRBJ2-5, with a weak D call TRBD1 (5 bases). The DNA end favors TRBJ2-7, so the J call may be wrong. CDR1 and CDR2 (germline): MDHEN, SYDVKM. This CDR3 contains 12 residues. The CDR3 region has the DNA TGTGCCAGCAGCCGCGACAGCTACGAGCAGTACTTC. This encodes CASSRDSYEQYF.

The V gene is TRBV13, the J gene TRBJ2-7; 8 bases agree with TRBD2. The CDR3 loop spans 16 amino acids. From germline, CDR1 is PRHDT and CDR2 FYEKMQ (reference sequence). The V and J ends lost 5 bases and 6 bases, in that order; junction bases with no gene match: 15. The CDR3 here is CASSPPGGGRFSEQYF. For the CDR3, the DNA is TGTGCCAGCAGCCCCCCCGGTGGCGGGAGGTTTAGCGAGCAGTACTTC.

The rearrangement links TRBV13 to TRBJ2-7, with 8 positions matching TRBD1. There are 15 residues in the CDR3. The germline CDR1 and CDR2 sequences are PRHDT and FYEKMQ (reference sequence). Unmatched junction bases numbered 6, after V lost 5 bases and J lost 0 bases. The CDR3 reads CASSPGQGPSYEQYF. CDR3 sequence (DNA): TGTGCCAGCAGCCCAGGACAGGGCCCCTCCTACGAGCAGTACTTC.